The 12 T cell receptor beta chains presented below share a single source sample, sequenced in a study of CD8+CD57+ T cells in acquired aplastic anemia. Patients selected for sequencing had displayed CD8+CD57+ cell expansion by flow cytometry. The use of genomic DNA as template underpinned the TCR beta VDJ and CDR3 profiling. One entry per CDR3 protein, called by TCRdb with MiXCR from the reads. The table has just over 450,000 distinct CDR3 sequences, around 30% seen once; the top ten hold less than 0.85%. The sample was sorted CD4+, CD8+, or CD8+CD57+ T cells (not recorded which) from PBMCs. The receptors come from a human donor with aplastic anemia.

The chain has TRBV15 and TRBJ1-6; 10 nucleotides line up with TRBD1. There are 14 residues in the CDR3. CDR1 LNHNV and CDR2 YYDKDF come from the germline V gene (reference sequence). V lost 4 bases and J lost 11; bases outside the gene matches: 5. As DNA, the CDR3 is TGTGCCACCAGCACAGACAGGGGGCTGACACCCCTCCACTTT. It encodes CATSTDRGLTPLHF.

This clonotype was picked up a small number of times. This sequence joins TRBV5-6 and TRBJ1-1; D ambiguous. The CDR3 length is 13 residues. Germline V gene data show CDR1 as SGHDT and CDR2 as YYEEEE. Trimming removed 0 bases from V and 3 bases from J, with 6 bases in between. CDR3 in amino acids: CASSLASYTEAFF. Here the CDR3 DNA reads TGTGCCAGCAGCTTGGCGAGCTACACTGAAGCTTTCTTT.

The table lists this clonotype with a few counts. The V gene is TRBV19, the J gene TRBJ2-2; D possibly corresponds to TRBD1 (5 bases). There are 16 residues in the CDR3. V was trimmed by 3 bases and J by 0 bases, leaving 11 bases between them. Germline assignment: CDR1 LNHDA and CDR2 SQIVND (reference sequence). CDR3: CASSIRGLANTGELFF. The CDR3 bases are TGTGCCAGTAGTATTAGGGGATTGGCGAACACCGGGGAGCTGTTTTTT.

This rearrangement joins TRBV11-1 to TRBJ2-3; 7 nucleotides match TRBD1. Losses at the gene ends were 5 bases for V and 4 bases for J; bases not matched to a gene: 9. The V gene's germline CDR1 is SGHAT and CDR2 FQDESV (reference sequence). CDR3 length: 15 amino acids. In DNA, the CDR3 is TGTGCCAGCAGCCCCGCAGGGGGAAGGTCAGATACGCAGTATTTT. Protein sequence: CASSPAGGRSDTQYF.

A few counts support this clonotype. The chain couples TRBV11-1 to TRBJ1-4, with a weak D call TRBD1 (6 bases). CDR1 is SGHAT and CDR2 is FQDESV in the germline V gene (reference sequence). Trimming left V 0 bases short and J 5 bases short, with 13 bases between. The CDR3 covers 16 residues. CDR3: CASSLAQTGTNEKLFF. Here the CDR3 DNA reads TGTGCCAGCAGCTTAGCCCAAACAGGGACCAATGAAAAACTGTTTTTT.

The sample holds a few counts of this clonotype. The chain employs TRBV12-3 or TRBV12-4 and TRBJ2-7; either TRBD1 or TRBD2 may fit D (5 bases each). The J call is doubtful: the DNA matches TRBJ2-1 better. CDR3 size: 15 residues. The CDR3 nucleotides are TGTGCCAGCAGGTTGGGACCCCGAGATTACAATGAGCAGTTCTTC. Translated, it gives CASRLGPRDYNEQFF.

The chain employs TRBV20-1 and TRBJ2-3; D gene uncertain. The ends were cut back, 2 bases at V and 4 bases at J, with 10 bases in the middle. The CDR3 extends over 13 amino acids. Germline V gives CDR1 DFQATT, CDR2 SNEGSKA (reference sequence). The CDR3 bases are TGCAGTGCTAGAAGGGTATCTCCAGATACGCAGTATTTT. This sequence encodes CSARRVSPDTQYF.

Notes on this clonotype: One base away lies a much larger clone, so this may be a sequencing read error. J is TRBJ2-2 and V is TRBV29-1; D is possibly TRBD1 (6 bases). With 6 bases removed from V and 1 base from J, the gap between germline ends came to 12 bases. The CDR3 runs 14 residues. Germline CDR1 reads SQVTM; CDR2 reads ANQGSEA. CDR3 bases: TGCAGCGTCAAGGCAGGGGAGAACACCGGGGAGCTGTTTTTT. Its translation: CSVKAGENTGELFF.

This clonotype came up many times. V is TRBV24-1 and J is TRBJ2-3; possible D gene TRBD1, 5 bases. Germline assignment: CDR1 KGHDR and CDR2 SFDVKD. The CDR3 consists of 14 residues. Trimming took 1 base from V and 5 from J, leaving 9 bases between them. Here the CDR3 reads CATSDFDQGDTQYF. The CDR3 bases are TGTGCCACCAGTGATTTCGATCAGGGAGATACGCAGTATTTT.

This clonotype was counted many times. The chain couples TRBV6-6 to TRBJ1-2; a weak D match, TRBD1 (5 bases). This CDR3 has 14 residues. Per the germline V gene, CDR1 is MNHNY and CDR2 is SVGAGI (reference sequence). Trimming took 0 bases from V and 4 from J, leaving 9 bases between them. Written as DNA, the CDR3 is TGTGCCAGCAGTTACTCCGAGGGGAGCTATGGCTACACCTTC. The encoded protein is CASSYSEGSYGYTF.

V is TRBV30 and J is TRBJ1-2; 7 bases are a match to TRBD1. The CDR3 is made up of 12 amino acids. Germline assignment: CDR1 GTSNPN and CDR2 SVGIG (reference sequence). The CDR3 sequence is CALTGVPYGYTF. Written as DNA, the CDR3 is TGTGCACTTACAGGGGTCCCCTATGGCTACACCTTC.

The V and J genes are TRBV20-1 and TRBJ2-1, with 8 bases aligning to TRBD2. V gave up 1 base and J gave up 9 bases; unmatched junction bases: 5. This CDR3 has 13 amino acids. Germline-derived CDR1 and CDR2 are DFQATT and SNEGSKA (reference sequence). CDR3 nucleotide sequence: TGCAGTGCTAGAGTCAGGAGCGGGAGTGAGCAGTTCTTC. Protein product: CSARVRSGSEQFF.